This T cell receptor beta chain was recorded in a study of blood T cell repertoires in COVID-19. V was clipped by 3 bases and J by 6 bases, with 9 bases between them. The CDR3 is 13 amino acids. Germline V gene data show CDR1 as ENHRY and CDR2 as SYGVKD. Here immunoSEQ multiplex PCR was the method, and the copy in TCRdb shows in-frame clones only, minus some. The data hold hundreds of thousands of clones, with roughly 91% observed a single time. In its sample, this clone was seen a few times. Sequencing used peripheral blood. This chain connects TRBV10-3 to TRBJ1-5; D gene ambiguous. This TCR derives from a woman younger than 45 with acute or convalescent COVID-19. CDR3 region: CAISDLGGQPQHF. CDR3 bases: TGTGCCATCAGTGATCTTGGCGGTCAGCCCCAGCATTTT.